The 21 T cell receptor beta chains presented below share a single source sample, sequenced in a study of blood T cells in healthy people across ages. Primers used in a second PCR of roughly 6 to 11 cycles were a sample-barcoded 5' primer and a J-beta primer mix. TCRdb passed the 5' RACE reads through MiXCR, listing each CDR3 protein once. Of about 1.6 million distinct CDR3 sequences listed, about 31% were seen once; the top ten hold around 10%. Sequenced sample: blood. The receptor source for this set is a woman in her twenties or thirties in good health.

This clonotype was seen a handful of times. Just one base apart from a much larger clone, this may be a read error. The chain couples TRBV20-1 to TRBJ1-5; a weak D match, TRBD1 (5 bases). This CDR3 is built from 13 residues. CDR1 is DFQATT and CDR2 is SNEGSKA in the germline V gene (reference sequence). V lost 8 bases, J lost 3 bases, and 14 bases lay in between. This CDR3 is CSTGGQHNQPQHF. The DNA for the CDR3 is TGCAGTACCGGAGGACAACACAATCAGCCCCAGCATTTT.

The CDR3 DNA follows: TGCGCCAGCAGCTTGGAGGGACTAGCGGGAGAGAATGAGCAGTTCTTC. Protein: CASSLEGLAGENEQFF. This chain links TRBV5-1 with TRBJ2-1; 14 nucleotides match TRBD2. CDR1 is SGHRS, CDR2 YFSETQ, per germline. The CDR3 sequence is 16 residues long. With 0 bases clipped from V and 7 bases from J, the junction kept 3 bases outside the gene matches.

This clonotype was picked up a small number of times. The chain couples TRBV20-1 to TRBJ1-2; the D gene is possibly TRBD1 (5 bases). V was cut by 3 bases and J by 4 bases, with 18 bases left in between. CDR3 length: 15 amino acids. CDR1 is DFQATT and CDR2 is SNEGSKA in the germline V gene (reference sequence). DNA for the CDR3: TGCAGTGCTAGGACCTCAGGGTGGGGTGGCTATGGCTACACCTTC. Its translation is CSARTSGWGGYGYTF.

This clonotype has a handful of counts. The CDR3 loop reads CASSLGQGARQSTDTQYF. The DNA for the CDR3 is TGCGCCAGCAGCTTGGGCCAGGGGGCCCGCCAAAGCACAGATACGCAGTATTTT. J is TRBJ2-3 and V is TRBV5-1; TRBD1 agrees at 8 bases. Trimming at V came to 0 bases and at J to 0 bases, leaving 9 bases not matched to a gene. Germline-derived CDR1 and CDR2 are SGHRS and YFSETQ. The CDR3 spans 18 residues.

This clonotype was counted a few times. The chain joins TRBV12-3 or TRBV12-4 to TRBJ2-7, with 8 bases fitting TRBD2. This CDR3 has 15 amino acids. V dropped 6 bases and J dropped 1; count of bases not matched to a gene: 8. The CDR3 bases are TGTGCCAGCAGCCCCGCTAGCGGGCAGTCCTACGAGCAGTACTTC. As protein: CASSPASGQSYEQYF.

The gene calls are TRBV20-1 and TRBJ1-5, with 8 bases that match TRBD1. Trimming cost V 2 bases and J 6 bases; bases outside gene matches: 6. The CDR3 runs 14 residues. Germline V CDR1 and CDR2: DFQATT, SNEGSKA (reference sequence). The CDR3 sequence is CSARSRDRPQPQHF. DNA of the CDR3: TGCAGTGCTAGATCTCGGGACAGGCCTCAGCCCCAGCATTTT.

J is TRBJ1-2 and V is TRBV3-1; no clear D. There are 14 residues in the CDR3. Germline CDR1 and CDR2: LGHDT and YNNKEL (reference sequence). V was clipped by 4 bases and J by 4 bases, with 13 bases between them. This CDR3 reads CASSPPGGSYGYTF. CDR3 DNA: TGTGCCAGCAGCCCACCTGGAGGATCCTATGGCTACACCTTC.

The chain has TRBV30 and TRBJ2-5; D ambiguous. The J call may be wrong; the DNA end is better matched by TRBJ2-7. The germline V gene has CDR1 GTSNPN and CDR2 SVGIG (reference sequence). This CDR3 has 15 residues. CDR3 sequence: CAISNPSGPAYEQYF. CDR3 coding DNA: TGTGCCATCAGCAACCCGTCCGGGCCAGCCTACGAGCAGTACTTC.

V is TRBV29-1 and J is TRBJ2-3; D is ambiguous. Looked up from germline, CDR1 is SQVTM and CDR2 is ANQGSEA. CDR3 length: 12 amino acids. The CDR3 DNA is TGCAACACTGAAGACCAGTCAGATACGCAGTATTTT. This encodes CNTEDQSDTQYF.

There are a few counts of this clonotype. The rearrangement links TRBV2 to TRBJ2-3, with TRBD2 matching over 11 bases. The CDR3 contains 15 residues. CDR1 is SNHLY and CDR2 is FYNNEI in the germline V gene. V trimming: 4 bases; J trimming: 1 base; junction bases outside the gene matches: 1. Here the CDR3 DNA reads TGTGCCAGCAGTGGACTAGCGGGGCGCACAGATACGCAGTATTTT. Translating it yields CASSGLAGRTDTQYF.

V gene TRBV30 combines with J gene TRBJ2-5, with TRBD2 as a possible D gene (6 bases). This CDR3 region has 16 residues. From germline, CDR1 is GTSNPN and CDR2 SVGIG (reference sequence). V lost 5 bases and J lost 5, with 24 bases in between. CDR3 loop: CAWEDKRGPGGETQYF. In DNA form, the CDR3 reads TGTGCCTGGGAAGACAAAAGGGGCCCCGGAGGGGAGACCCAGTACTTC. The whole variable domain, remainder taken from reference TRBV30 and TRBJ2-5, is SQTIHQWPATLVQPVGSPLSLECTVEGTSNPNLYWYRQAAGRGLQLLFYSVGIGQISSEVPQNLSASRPQDRQFILSSKKLLLSDSGFYLCAWEDKRGPGGETQYFGPGTRLLVL.

The chain recombines TRBV7-9 with TRBJ2-1; D might be TRBD1 (5 bases). CDR3 length equals 15 residues. Germline CDR1 and CDR2: SEHNR and FQNEAQ (reference sequence). Trimming removed 1 base from V and 3 bases from J, with 10 bases in between. CDR3 residues: CASSLGQIFYNEQFF. CDR3 DNA: TGTGCCAGCAGCTTAGGACAGATATTCTACAATGAGCAGTTCTTC.

As for this clonotype: A much larger clone lies a single base off, so this may be a read error. V is TRBV29-1 and J is TRBJ2-7; 8 nucleotides match TRBD2. The V gene end was trimmed by 0 bases and the J gene end by 7 bases; junction bases not matched to a gene: 14. Germline-derived CDR1 and CDR2 are SQVTM and ANQGSEA. This CDR3 comprises 16 residues. The DNA of the CDR3 is TGCAGCGTTGAAGATAGGCTTAAGACTAGCGCCGATGAGCAGTACTTC. It is translated as CSVEDRLKTSADEQYF.

This clonotype has only a few counts. V and J are TRBV30 and TRBJ2-1, with unresolved D. The germline V gene encodes CDR1 GTSNPN and CDR2 SVGIG (reference sequence). The CDR3 covers 11 residues. Trimming pared 3 bases from V and 7 bases from J, leaving 7 bases between. The DNA for the CDR3 is TGTGCCTGGAGCCGTCAGAATGAGCAGTTCTTC. Protein product: CAWSRQNEQFF. Filled out from reference TRBV30 and TRBJ2-1, the complete variable domain reads SQTIHQWPATLVQPVGSPLSLECTVEGTSNPNLYWYRQAAGRGLQLLFYSVGIGQISSEVPQNLSASRPQDRQFILSSKKLLLSDSGFYLCAWSRQNEQFFGPGTRLTVL.

The genes are TRBV28 and TRBJ2-7, with 9 bases matching TRBD1. The germline CDR1 and CDR2 sequences are MDHEN and SYDVKM. V shed 2 bases and J 4 bases; nucleotides not matched to a gene: 3. This CDR3 spans 14 amino acids. The CDR3 DNA reads as TGTGCCAGCAGTTTACGAGGGACAGGGTACGAGCAGTACTTC. Translation: CASSLRGTGYEQYF.

This clonotype has a handful of counts. The J gene is TRBJ2-3, the V gene TRBV7-9, with D possibly matching TRBD2 (6 bases). CDR3 length: 16 residues. Germline lookup yields CDR1 SEHNR and CDR2 FQNEAQ (reference sequence). The ends were cut back, 5 bases at V and 1 base at J, with 16 bases in the middle. CDR3 nucleotide sequence: TGTGCCAGCAGCACGGGGACTGCTAGCGGCACAGATACGCAGTATTTT. Encoded protein: CASSTGTASGTDTQYF.

The rearrangement joins TRBV7-9 to TRBJ2-7, with TRBD2 as a possible D gene (6 bases). Trimming shortened V by 2 bases and J by 7 bases, and 12 bases separated the two germline ends. This CDR3 comprises 13 residues. The germline gives CDR1 SEHNR, CDR2 FQNEAQ (reference sequence). This chain's CDR3 is CASSLSPSGEQYF. Here the CDR3 DNA reads TGTGCCAGCAGCTTAAGCCCGAGCGGGGAGCAGTACTTC.

This chain links TRBV2 with TRBJ2-3; 11 nucleotides align to TRBD2. Trimming at V came to 4 bases and at J to 4 bases, leaving 10 bases not matched to a gene. The CDR3 extends over 17 amino acids. In germline, CDR1 is SNHLY, CDR2 FYNNEI. The CDR3 nucleotides are TGTGCCAGCAGTGCCCCAGGGACTAGCGGAAAGTCAGATACGCAGTATTTT. It translates to CASSAPGTSGKSDTQYF.

This clonotype has only one observation. The rearrangement links TRBV7-9 to TRBJ2-1; D is unresolved. Germline V lookup: CDR1 SEHNR, CDR2 FQNEAQ (reference sequence). The ends were cut back, 2 bases at V and 4 bases at J, with 27 bases in the middle. The CDR3 has 20 residues. The CDR3 DNA reads as TGTGCCAGCAGCTTACCTACAGTCCAGCCATTGGGTCCACCTTACAATGAGCAGTTCTTC. Amino acids: CASSLPTVQPLGPPYNEQFF.

This rearrangement joins TRBV20-1 to TRBJ1-6; D remains unclear. CDR1 and CDR2 (germline): DFQATT, SNEGSKA (reference sequence). The CDR3 consists of 13 residues. V was clipped by 1 base and J by 5 bases, with 6 bases between them. CDR3 residues: CSARGENNSPLHF. The CDR3 region has the DNA TGCAGTGCTAGAGGAGAGAATAATTCACCCCTCCACTTT.

This clonotype occurred many times. The chain links TRBV20-1 to TRBJ2-1, with a tentative D call TRBD2 (7 bases). Per germline, CDR1 DFQATT and CDR2 SNEGSKA (reference sequence). The CDR3 is made up of 15 amino acids. V was trimmed by 5 bases and J by 6 bases, leaving 20 bases between them. The CDR3 is CSAARGAGRLNEQFF. In DNA, the CDR3 is TGCAGTGCTGCACGGGGGGCGGGGAGGCTCAATGAGCAGTTCTTC.